The entry below describes one T cell receptor (beta chain). Per the authors' pipeline: For nucleated cells, counts were estimated from reference gene primer amplification. The table came from immunoSEQ multiplex PCR; TCRdb's copy has only in-frame clones and leaves some out. V and J calls and clone size are copied from that table; D and trimming were computed from the DNA. The sample lists roughly 220,000 clones, roughly 89% occurring once. This sample was included in a study of blood T cell repertoires in COVID-19. Turning to the study itself: Sources were T cells, B-cell-depleted T cells, or PBMCs; the material itself was cDNA or gDNA.

Recruitment covered 25 or so US areas and drew participants whose ages spanned about 18 to 100 years. Before being deemed recovered, Cohort 3 donors had two negative PCRs, clearance, or symptom resolution. Germline V CDR1 and CDR2: LNHDA, SQIVND (reference sequence). The germline V and J ends were trimmed by 1 base and 7 bases, with 11 bases remaining between them. CDR3 length: 15 residues. Sequenced material: PBMCs or T cells enriched from blood (not recorded which). The chain carries TRBV19 and TRBJ1-6; perhaps TRBD1 as D (6 bases). The receptor comes from a woman between 35 and 50 years old who had recovered from COVID-19. CDR3 residues: CASSIVGHENSPLHF. CDR3 nucleotide sequence: TGTGCCAGTAGTATAGTGGGACATGAGAATTCACCCCTCCACTTT.